The 7 T cell receptor beta chains below come from one sample, sequenced in a study of technical replicates of blood from four donors (dated by TCRdb to between 2016 and 2019). The library was made by the immunoSEQ multiplex PCR assay. TCRdb mirrors the immuneACCESS table, restricted to in-frame sequences. Some clones are absent from its copies; in checked studies, under half trace to an unresolved V gene, and the reason for the others is unknown. This sample has tens of thousands of clones in its table, and approximately 97% of those were observed once. The ten largest clones capture approximately 0.18% of the sample. Sequencing input: T cells isolated from PBMCs. The receptor source for this set is a human donor in good health.

The rearrangement uses TRBV6-5 and TRBJ2-5, with a tentative D call TRBD1 (6 bases). This CDR3 has 15 residues. The V and J ends lost 6 bases and 7 bases respectively, with 21 bases between them. Looked up from germline, CDR1 is MNHEY and CDR2 is SVGAGI. The CDR3 nucleotides read TGTGCCAGCAGCCGAACAGGGATCCTAGAGGGGACCCAGTACTTC. Its protein product is CASSRTGILEGTQYF.

This clone was counted a single time. This sequence joins TRBV18 and TRBJ1-1; D unclear. The CDR3 is made up of 15 amino acids. Trimming took 6 bases from V and 0 from J, leaving 14 bases between them. The germline V gene has CDR1 KGHSH and CDR2 LQKENI. The CDR3 here is CASSQSGFMNTEAFF. Written as DNA, the CDR3 is TGTGCCAGCTCGCAGTCCGGGTTCATGAACACTGAAGCTTTCTTT. The full variable domain, completed using reference TRBV18 and TRBJ1-1, is NAGVMQNPRHLVRRRGQEARLRCSPMKGHSHVYWYRQLPEEGLKFMVYLQKENIIDESGMPKERFSAEFPKEGPSILRIQQVVRGDSAAYFCASSQSGFMNTEAFFGQGTRLTVV.

The V and J genes are TRBV28 and TRBJ1-3; no reliable D call. The V gene's germline CDR1 is MDHEN and CDR2 SYDVKM. The CDR3 sequence is 16 residues long. Trimming took off 2 bases at V and 0 bases at J, with 11 bases between the two ends. The CDR3 region is CASSLRDLFSGNTIYF. The CDR3 region has the DNA TGTGCCAGCAGTTTACGCGATCTTTTCTCTGGAAACACCATATATTTT.

As concerns this clone: Other DNA sequences in the sample encode the same CDR3. This rearrangement joins TRBV5-1 to TRBJ2-1, with D perhaps matching TRBD2 (6 bases). CDR1 is SGHRS and CDR2 is YFSETQ in the germline V gene. V gave up 0 bases and J gave up 0 bases, with 10 bases separating them. This CDR3 spans 16 amino acids. CDR3 in DNA: TGCGCCAGCAGCTTGGCAGCGGGTGTCTCCTACAATGAGCAGTTCTTC. Protein sequence: CASSLAAGVSYNEQFF.

The V and J genes are TRBV5-6 and TRBJ2-7; 9 positions match TRBD2. Unmatched junction bases numbered 6, after V lost 2 bases and J lost 3 bases. Germline CDR1 is SGHDT and CDR2 is YYEEEE. CDR3 length equals 15 residues. Here the CDR3 reads CASSFWGRGGYEQYF. DNA for the CDR3: TGTGCCAGCAGCTTTTGGGGGCGGGGGGGCTACGAGCAGTACTTC. Full variable domain (rest looked up from reference TRBV5-6 and TRBJ2-7): DAGVTQSPTHLIKTRGQQVTLRCSPKSGHDTVSWYQQALGQGPQFIFQYYEEEERQRGNFPDRFSGHQFPNYSSELNVNALLLGDSALYLCASSFWGRGGYEQYFGPGTRLTVT.

The chain couples TRBV10-1 to TRBJ2-2; 9 bases match TRBD2. Unmatched junction bases numbered 7, after V lost 7 bases and J lost 4 bases. The CDR3 consists of 15 residues. Germline assignment: CDR1 WNHNN and CDR2 SYGVQD (reference sequence). The CDR3: CASTPAGGVTGELFF. Here the CDR3 DNA reads TGCGCCAGCACTCCAGCGGGAGGCGTCACCGGGGAGCTGTTTTTT.

DNA for the CDR3: TGTGCCAGCAGTTTGGCCGGGACAGGGAATGGCTACACCTTC. Translated: CASSLAGTGNGYTF. The chain combines TRBV27 with TRBJ1-2; 9 bases agree with TRBD1. This CDR3 comprises 14 residues. CDR1 MNHEY and CDR2 SMNVEV come from the germline V gene (reference sequence). Unmatched junction bases numbered 5, after V lost 3 bases and J lost 6 bases.